Listed here is a single TCR beta chain. Its target is not known. The data were produced by immunoSEQ multiplex PCR, yet TCRdb's version contains in-frame clones alone and is incomplete. This table holds under 80,000 clones, around 86% found once. This entry belongs to a study of OX40 agonist ivuxolimab in advanced cancers. Study summary: Two patients with cutaneous melanoma and one with hepatocellular carcinoma, three in total, showed partial responses. Points from the study as a whole: In general, CD8+ T cells held more expanded clones than CD4+ did, on average.

The study sampled blood at baseline, cycle 4 day 1, and cycle 7 day 1. The input for sequencing was CD4+ or CD8+ T cells sorted from blood, taken in a trial of the OX40 agonist ivuxolimab. The TCR comes from an adult with an advanced solid tumor such as melanoma, head and neck, liver or kidney cancer.

This CDR3 reads CASSPGSSTWETQYF. Here the CDR3 DNA reads TGTGCCAGCAGCCCCGGGTCCTCAACCTGGGAGACCCAGTACTTC. The genes are TRBV13 and TRBJ2-5; D is undetermined. This CDR3 has 15 amino acids. Germline V gene data show CDR1 as PRHDT and CDR2 as FYEKMQ (reference sequence). V was trimmed by 5 bases and J by 5 bases, leaving 18 bases between them.